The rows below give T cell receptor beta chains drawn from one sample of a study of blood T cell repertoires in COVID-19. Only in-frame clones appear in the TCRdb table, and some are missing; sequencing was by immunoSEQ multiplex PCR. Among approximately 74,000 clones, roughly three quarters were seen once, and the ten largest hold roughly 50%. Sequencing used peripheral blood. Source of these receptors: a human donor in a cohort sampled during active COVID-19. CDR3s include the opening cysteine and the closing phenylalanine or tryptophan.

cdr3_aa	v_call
CASSVSGRGETQYF	TRBV5-5
CASSFRDSKGDTQYF	TRBV7-8
CASSLFLAGGKVAEQFF	TRBV7-8
CASSVYAKPTSTDTQYF	TRBV9
CASSIGASGKQFF	TRBV11-3
CASSPPGAGAQYF	TRBV18
CASSLEPGQNTEAFF	TRBV9
CASSRDRDYEQYF	TRBV5-4
CASSIEEGAQHF	TRBV19
CASTPRVNQPQHF	TRBV12-3/TRBV12-4
CASTRVADTQYF	TRBV2
CASSRGQGQEKLFF	TRBV18
CASSLGGSGSTDTQYF	TRBV7-9
CASRGGVPVGETQYF	TRBV6-5
CASSHGQGYEQYF	TRBV7-6
CASSGTGGFDNEQFF	TRBV2
CASSLLPGQGYEQYF	TRBV5-6
CASSSPGQGTYEQYF	TRBV6-5
CAWSGDFTDTQYF	TRBV30
CASSSGSSGNTIYF	TRBV28
CASSVGQGETQYF	TRBV9
CASSPGTGGLDYGYTF	TRBV28
CARSTYEGLAGVPTYEQYF	TRBV5-3